The 20 T cell receptor beta chains below all came from one sample that was sequenced in a study of T cell responses to AZD1222 COVID-19 vaccine. Sequencing used immunoSEQ multiplex PCR; TCRdb keeps in-frame clones, though not all of them. The table shows about 150,000 clones, with just over 90% occurring only once. Material: peripheral blood, obtained 28 days after the second AZD1222 dose. Source of these receptors: an adult who received the AZD1222 COVID-19 vaccine.

V is TRBV7-3 and J is TRBJ2-7; D may be TRBD2 (5 bases). The V gene's germline CDR1 is SGHTA and CDR2 FQGTGA. CDR3 length equals 14 residues. Trimming shortened V by 5 bases and J by 4 bases, and 15 bases separated the two germline ends. CDR3 in amino acids: CASSPQSGSYEQYF. The CDR3 DNA reads as TGTGCCAGCAGCCCACAATCGGGGTCTTACGAGCAGTACTTC.

The V gene is TRBV6-5, the J gene TRBJ2-7; D ambiguous. The germline V and J ends were trimmed by 8 bases and 3 bases, with 5 bases remaining between them. The length of the CDR3 is 10 residues. Germline CDR1 and CDR2: MNHEY and SVGAGI. The CDR3 loop reads CASGDYEQYF. The CDR3 coding sequence is TGTGCCAGCGGGGACTACGAGCAGTACTTC.

This chain joins TRBV10-3 and TRBJ2-3, with 8 nucleotides matching TRBD2. Germline V gene sequence: CDR1 ENHRY, CDR2 SYGVKD. Losses at the gene ends were 6 bases for V and 4 bases for J; bases not matched to a gene: 3. The CDR3 totals 13 residues. The CDR3 sequence is CAIRSGGPDTQYF. The CDR3 DNA reads as TGTGCCATCAGGAGCGGGGGCCCAGATACGCAGTATTTT.

The chain links TRBV28 to TRBJ2-7; the D call may be TRBD1 or TRBD2 (5 bases each). Germline V CDR1 and CDR2: MDHEN, SYDVKM. Trimming stripped 5 bases from V and 5 bases from J, with 10 bases between. The CDR3 contains 12 residues. The CDR3 loop is CASSPGTHEQYF. DNA for the CDR3: TGTGCCAGCAGTCCCGGGACCCACGAGCAGTACTTC.

The chain is built from TRBV7-3 and TRBJ2-2; 11 bases align to TRBD1. The CDR3 contains 16 residues. Per the germline V gene, CDR1 is SGHTA and CDR2 is FQGTGA. V lost 5 bases, J lost 4 bases, and 6 bases stayed unmatched. CDR3 bases: TGTGCCAGCAGCGCAGGACAGGGGGCGTCCACCGGGGAGCTGTTTTTT. This encodes CASSAGQGASTGELFF.

The chain joins TRBV19 to TRBJ2-7; no definite D call. The V end was cut by 10 bases, the J end by 4 bases, with 11 bases between. The CDR3 consists of 11 residues. CDR1 and CDR2 (germline): LNHDA, SQIVND (reference sequence). The CDR3: CATLLLYEQYF. The CDR3 DNA follows: TGTGCCACTCTCCTACTTTACGAGCAGTACTTC. Full variable domain (rest looked up from reference TRBV19 and TRBJ2-7): DGGITQSPKYLFRKEGQNVTLSCEQNLNHDAMYWYRQDPGQGLRLIYYSQIVNDFQKGDIAEGYSVSREKKESFPLTVTSAQKNPTAFYLCATLLLYEQYFGPGTRLTVT.

The V gene is TRBV11-2, the J gene TRBJ1-4; D is undetermined. Germline CDR1 and CDR2: SGHAT and FQNNGV. The CDR3 runs 16 residues. Trimming pared 1 base from V and 3 bases from J, leaving 12 bases between. CDR3 sequence: CASSLGPGEANEKLFF. CDR3 coding DNA: TGTGCCAGCAGCTTAGGACCGGGTGAGGCTAATGAAAAACTGTTTTTT.

The CDR3 nucleotides are TGTGCCAGTAGTGGGGAGGCCGAAAAACTGTTTTTT. Translated: CASSGEAEKLFF. V and J are TRBV19 and TRBJ1-4, with D uncertain. There are 12 residues in the CDR3. V lost 5 bases and J 8 bases, leaving 9 bases between the germline ends. Germline V gene data show CDR1 as LNHDA and CDR2 as SQIVND (reference sequence). The entire variable domain, with the rest obtained from reference TRBV19 and TRBJ1-4, is as follows: DGGITQSPKYLFRKEGQNVTLSCEQNLNHDAMYWYRQDPGQGLRLIYYSQIVNDFQKGDIAEGYSVSREKKESFPLTVTSAQKNPTAFYLCASSGEAEKLFFGSGTQLSVL.

This clone was counted once. The chain has TRBV11-2 and TRBJ2-7; 10 bases are shared with TRBD2. The J segment lost 0 bases and the V segment lost 8 bases, leaving 1 base of the junction unmatched. The germline gives CDR1 SGHAT, CDR2 FQNNGV. The CDR3 loop spans 13 amino acids. This chain's CDR3 is CASGLAASYEQYF. The CDR3 region has the DNA TGTGCCAGCGGACTAGCGGCCTCCTACGAGCAGTACTTC.

The table lists this clone with a few counts. CDR3 region: CASSQAIRGRGNAEAFF. As DNA, the CDR3 is TGCGCCAGCAGCCAAGCGATCAGGGGGCGGGGAAATGCTGAAGCTTTCTTT. The J gene is TRBJ1-1, the V gene TRBV4-1, with 8 bases fitting TRBD1. CDR3 length: 17 residues. After removal of 1 base from V and 6 bases from J, the junction contained 13 bases not matched to a gene. Germline assignment: CDR1 MGHRA and CDR2 YSYEKL.

This clone was recorded a few times. The CDR3 bases are TGTGCCAGCAGTTACTCACAGCGAGGGCCCCAGCATTTT. Translating gives CASSYSQRGPQHF. This sequence joins TRBV6-5 and TRBJ1-5, with D unclear. Germline loops: CDR1 MNHEY, CDR2 SVGAGI. The germline V and J ends were trimmed by 0 bases and 9 bases, with 9 bases remaining between them. The CDR3 length is 13 residues.

V is TRBV24-1 and J is TRBJ2-1; D gene unclear. Germline assignment: CDR1 KGHDR and CDR2 SFDVKD. CDR3 size: 14 residues. The germline V and J ends were trimmed by 4 bases and 9 bases, with 15 bases remaining between them. CDR3 sequence reads: CATSDSGSRPEQFF. The CDR3 bases are TGTGCCACCAGTGACTCCGGAAGCAGGCCTGAGCAGTTCTTC.

The chain has TRBV6-2 or TRBV6-3 and TRBJ1-2, with a tentative D call TRBD1 (5 bases). The CDR3 spans 13 residues. Trimming shortened V by 6 bases and J by 3 bases, and 11 bases separated the two germline ends. Germline lookup yields CDR1 MNHEY and CDR2 SVGEGT. The CDR3 spells CASSQRGDYGYTF. As DNA, the CDR3 is TGTGCCAGCAGCCAGAGAGGGGACTATGGCTACACCTTC.

The chain uses TRBV29-1 and TRBJ2-3; no definite D call. The germline V gene has CDR1 SQVTM and CDR2 ANQGSEA. This CDR3 is built from 11 residues. V lost 4 bases to trimming and J lost 3 bases, with 5 bases between them. The CDR3 loop reads CSVATTDTQYF. The CDR3 nucleotides read TGCAGCGTTGCTACAACAGATACGCAGTATTTT.

The chain uses TRBV6-1 and TRBJ2-6; D perhaps matches TRBD2 (6 bases). The CDR3 sequence is 17 residues long. CDR1 is MNHNS and CDR2 is SASEGT in the germline V gene. V was clipped by 4 bases and J by 0 bases, with 13 bases between them. The chain's CDR3 is CASSVGGVPSGANVLTF. In DNA, the CDR3 is TGTGCCAGCAGTGTCGGGGGAGTACCCTCTGGGGCCAACGTCCTGACTTTC.

V gene TRBV9 combines with J gene TRBJ1-2; tentative D call: TRBD1 (5 bases). This CDR3 is built from 15 residues. Trimming took off 0 bases at V and 5 bases at J, with 14 bases between the two ends. Looked up from germline, CDR1 is SGDLS and CDR2 is YYNGEE. In nucleotides, the CDR3 is TGTGCCAGCAGCGTAGGAGGGGCTCGGGGTTATGGCTACACCTTC. This codes for CASSVGGARGYGYTF.

CDR3 nucleotide sequence: TGTGCCAGCAGCTTAGATGGTAGCGGGCATTACCAAGAGACCCAGTACTTC. It specifies CASSLDGSGHYQETQYF. The V and J genes are TRBV7-2 and TRBJ2-5, with 7 bases fitting TRBD2. CDR3 length: 17 residues. V shed 1 base and J 0 bases; nucleotides not matched to a gene: 8. CDR1 is SGHTA, CDR2 FQGNSA, per germline.

The chain carries TRBV19 and TRBJ1-1, with D possibly TRBD1 on 5 matching bases. The CDR3 runs 15 residues. Germline-derived CDR1 and CDR2 are LNHDA and SQIVND (reference sequence). V gave up 1 base and J gave up 0 bases, with 9 bases separating them. The CDR3 loop reads CASSIGQGMNTEAFF. DNA of the CDR3: TGTGCCAGTAGTATAGGGCAGGGAATGAACACTGAAGCTTTCTTT.

The V gene is TRBV5-1, the J gene TRBJ2-7; D uncertain. Germline CDR1 is SGHRS and CDR2 is YFSETQ. The CDR3 has 13 amino acids. Trimming stripped 0 bases from V and 6 bases from J, with 10 bases between. CDR3 nucleotides: TGCGCCAGCAGCTTGGTGTCCTGGTTCGAGCAGTACTTC. Translating it yields CASSLVSWFEQYF.

This rearrangement joins TRBV9 to TRBJ2-6; no definite D call. CDR1 and CDR2 (germline): SGDLS, YYNGEE. V lost 0 bases, J lost 0 bases, and 4 bases lay in between. There are 15 residues in the CDR3. CDR3 amino acids: CASSVAASGANVLTF. As DNA, the CDR3 is TGTGCCAGCAGCGTAGCCGCCTCTGGGGCCAACGTCCTGACTTTC.